Shown below are 2 T cell receptor beta chains from a single sample sequenced in a study of Ad26.COV2.S vaccination and SARS-CoV-2 variants. Treatment noted: roughly 20 received Ad26.COV2.S at low or high dose, single or two shots; 5 received placebo; per-sample allocation not given. Vaccine and placebo recipients were sampled on day 63 after the first injection. The assay was immunoSEQ multiplex PCR, and TCRdb's table has in-frame clones only and misses some. The sample holds 510,000 or so clones, approximately 88% seen once. The sequences come from peripheral blood, collected in a trial of Ad26.COV2.S vaccine versus placebo. These receptor sequences come from a person aged 18-65 years who received the Ad26.COV2.S COVID-19 vaccine or a placebo.

V is TRBV4-1 and J is TRBJ2-3, with D possibly called TRBD1 or TRBD2 (5 bases each). The V end lost 2 bases, the J end lost 4 bases, and 10 bases lay between the germline ends. The length of the CDR3 is 14 residues. Per the germline V gene, CDR1 is MGHRA and CDR2 is YSYEKL. CDR3 sequence reads: CASSQWTLADTQYF. CDR3 coding DNA: TGCGCCAGCAGCCAATGGACACTAGCAGATACGCAGTATTTT.

The chain employs TRBV7-9 and TRBJ2-1; the match to TRBD2 covers 11 bases. CDR1 and CDR2 (germline): SEHNR, FQNEAQ (reference sequence). With 11 bases clipped from V and 4 bases from J, the junction kept 7 bases outside the gene matches. This CDR3 spans 14 amino acids. The CDR3 bases are TGTGCCGGACTGACTAGCGGGGTATACAATGAGCAGTTCTTC. Residues: CAGLTSGVYNEQFF.